The 21 T cell receptor beta chains given below trace back to one sample, sequenced in a study of T-cell memory formation after mild COVID-19 (dated by TCRdb to the early 2020s). The method was 5' RACE. Sequencing instrument: Illumina NovaSeq 6000. The public reads were reanalyzed by TCRdb: fastp trimming at Q25, MiXCR alignment, in-frame beta chains only. Each CDR3 protein appears once, grouped with its most common genes and DNA. The sample records roughly 450,000 distinct CDR3 sequences, 18% of which are singletons. The ten largest account for around an eighth of the sample. Sequencing was carried out using PBMCs or a T cell subset sorted from them (not recorded which). Receptors originate from an adult woman who had mild COVID-19 (a few samples of this study predate the infection). The sample titles of this study are shuffled in the database, so cell type and time point are left out; the donor was told from shared clones.

The V gene is TRBV5-1, the J gene TRBJ2-3; 7 bases match TRBD2. The germline V gene encodes CDR1 SGHRS and CDR2 YFSETQ. V lost 4 bases, J lost 1 base, and 9 bases stayed unmatched. This CDR3 spans 16 amino acids. The CDR3 region is CASSRSSGGGTDTQYF. The CDR3 coding sequence is TGCGCCAGCAGCCGAAGTTCGGGGGGTGGCACAGATACGCAGTATTTT.

This clonotype was picked up many times. The CDR3 DNA follows: TGCAGTGCTAGAGGCGGACTAGCGGACAATGAGCAGTTCTTC. As protein: CSARGGLADNEQFF. The chain employs TRBV20-1 and TRBJ2-1; 10 positions match TRBD2. CDR1 is DFQATT, CDR2 SNEGSKA, per germline (reference sequence). Trimming at V came to 1 base and at J to 5 bases, leaving 2 bases not matched to a gene. This CDR3 has 14 amino acids.

This clonotype was seen ten or more times. V is TRBV7-2 and J is TRBJ2-5; tentatively, D is TRBD2 (7 bases). Germline lookup yields CDR1 SGHTA and CDR2 FQGNSA. The V and J ends lost 5 bases and 1 base respectively, with 11 bases between them. The CDR3 is made up of 14 amino acids. The chain's CDR3 is CASSLAGAQETQYF. In DNA form, the CDR3 reads TGTGCCAGCAGCCTGGCGGGGGCCCAAGAGACCCAGTACTTC.

This clonotype was seen at least ten times. This chain joins TRBV11-3 and TRBJ2-7; D is perhaps TRBD2 (5 bases). CDR1 and CDR2 (germline): SGHNT, YENEEA. The CDR3 spans 14 residues. V lost 5 bases and J 0 bases, leaving 11 bases between the germline ends. The CDR3: CASSPPGDSYEQYF. The CDR3 coding sequence is TGTGCCAGCAGCCCCCCCGGGGACTCCTACGAGCAGTACTTC.

This clonotype has more than one count but fewer than ten. The chain recombines TRBV6-1 with TRBJ2-7; TRBD1 agrees at 7 bases. CDR3 length: 14 residues. V was pared by 6 bases and J by 0 bases, with 5 bases of the junction left unmatched. Germline CDR1 and CDR2: MNHNS and SASEGT. CDR3 protein: CASRRTGSSYEQYF. As DNA, the CDR3 is TGTGCCAGCAGAAGGACAGGTAGCTCCTACGAGCAGTACTTC.

This clonotype was counted a few times. The CDR3 nucleotides are TGTGCCAGCAGCCAAGATTCAGGATATGGAAACATTCAGTACTTC. Translating gives CASSQDSGYGNIQYF. The V and J genes are TRBV4-2 and TRBJ2-4; D gene uncertain. V gave up 0 bases and J gave up 6 bases, with 12 bases separating them. The CDR3 runs to 15 residues. The germline CDR1 and CDR2 sequences are LGHNA and YNFKEQ.

The chain has TRBV12-3 or TRBV12-4 and TRBJ2-2; no clear D gene. The CDR3 spans 12 residues. V lost 11 bases to trimming and J lost 6 bases, with 13 bases between them. This CDR3 is CACLSPPGELFF. The CDR3, as DNA: TGTGCCTGCCTGTCCCCCCCCGGGGAGCTGTTTTTT.

This clonotype was counted a few times. The chain uses TRBV29-1 and TRBJ2-5; 8 nucleotides match TRBD1. Germline V gene sequence: CDR1 SQVTM, CDR2 ANQGSEA. The ends lost 7 bases at V and 6 bases at J; junction bases unmatched: 10. This CDR3 contains 13 residues. Here the CDR3 reads CSAATGGGKTQYF. CDR3 DNA: TGCAGCGCCGCCACAGGGGGAGGAAAGACCCAGTACTTC.

This clonotype occurred a few times. The DNA for the CDR3 is TGTGCCAGCAGCCCAAGCGGAGTTTTTATTACCTACGAGCAGTACTTC. This codes for CASSPSGVFITYEQYF. V is TRBV7-9 and J is TRBJ2-7; D is possibly TRBD2 (5 bases). Germline values: CDR1 SEHNR, CDR2 FQNEAQ (reference sequence). The CDR3 has 16 residues. Trimming took off 5 bases at V and 2 bases at J, with 19 bases between the two ends.

The chain recombines TRBV20-1 with TRBJ2-3; 7 nucleotides align to TRBD2. V shed 5 bases, J shed 0 bases, and the junction held 11 bases outside the gene matches. CDR1 is DFQATT and CDR2 is SNEGSKA in the germline V gene (reference sequence). The CDR3 contains 16 residues. The CDR3 DNA sequence: TGCAGTGCTGCCCGGACTAGAAGTGCTAGCACAGATACGCAGTATTTT. Translation: CSAARTRSASTDTQYF.

The CDR3 region has the DNA TGTGCCAGCAGCTCACACCCGGGACTAGCGAGAGATACGCAGTATTTT. As protein: CASSSHPGLARDTQYF. The rearrangement links TRBV7-2 to TRBJ2-3; 10 bases match TRBD2. J lost 5 bases, V lost 4 bases, and 9 bases had no gene match. Germline V gene lookup returns CDR1 SGHTA and CDR2 FQGNSA. The CDR3 spans 16 residues.

This clonotype was seen a handful of times. The chain couples TRBV11-2 to TRBJ2-3, with D possibly being TRBD1 (5 bases). V dropped 5 bases and J dropped 1 base, with 13 bases sitting between them. The CDR3 is 15 residues long. The germline CDR1 and CDR2 sequences are SGHAT and FQNNGV. The CDR3 nucleotides are TGTGCCAGCAGCACCAGGGTTCGGGGCACAGATACGCAGTATTTT. This gives the protein CASSTRVRGTDTQYF. The full variable domain, its missing parts supplied by reference TRBV11-2 and TRBJ2-3, is EAGVAQSPRYKIIEKRQSVAFWCNPISGHATLYWYQQILGQGPKLLIQFQNNGVVDDSQLPKDRFSAERLKGVDSTLKIQPAKLEDSAVYLCASSTRVRGTDTQYFGPGTRLTVL.

This chain connects TRBV25-1 to TRBJ2-6; unclear D gene. The V gene's germline CDR1 is MGHDK and CDR2 SYGVNS. Between the trimmed V and J ends, which lost 3 bases and 0 bases, there was a span of 15 bases. The CDR3 runs to 18 residues. This chain's CDR3 is CASSDGIRRFSGANVLTF. The DNA for the CDR3 is TGTGCCAGCAGTGATGGGATCCGGCGCTTCTCTGGGGCCAACGTCCTGACTTTC.

V and J are TRBV4-2 and TRBJ2-1; 13 nucleotides match TRBD2. The CDR3 covers 18 residues. Per the germline V gene, CDR1 is LGHNA and CDR2 is YNFKEQ. V was clipped by 0 bases and J by 9 bases; unmatched bases: 11. DNA of the CDR3: TGTGCCAGCAGCCAAGATCGGGGACTAGCGGGGACGAGCGGTGAGCAGTTCTTC. This gives the protein CASSQDRGLAGTSGEQFF.

The chain has TRBV19 and TRBJ2-7, with 12 positions matching TRBD1. Germline values: CDR1 LNHDA, CDR2 SQIVND (reference sequence). Trimming at V came to 5 bases and at J to 4 bases, leaving 6 bases not matched to a gene. This CDR3 is built from 15 residues. The CDR3 loop reads CASSWDRGLNYEQYF. The CDR3 DNA reads TGTGCCAGTAGTTGGGACAGGGGGCTAAATTACGAGCAGTACTTC. Based on the CDR3 plus reference TRBV19 and TRBJ2-7, the full variable domain is DGGITQSPKYLFRKEGQNVTLSCEQNLNHDAMYWYRQDPGQGLRLIYYSQIVNDFQKGDIAEGYSVSREKKESFPLTVTSAQKNPTAFYLCASSWDRGLNYEQYFGPGTRLTVT.

This clonotype was counted a few times. This chain links TRBV6-6 with TRBJ1-4; D is unclear. The CDR3 extends over 15 amino acids. Germline assignment: CDR1 MNHNY and CDR2 SVGAGI (reference sequence). V lost 0 bases and J lost 8, with 13 bases in between. The CDR3 region has the DNA TGTGCCAGCAGTTACTCGGTAGAGGGAAGGGAAAAACTGTTTTTT. Translated, it gives CASSYSVEGREKLFF.

This clonotype showed up just a few times. The V and J genes are TRBV20-1 and TRBJ2-3; TRBD2 is a possible D gene (6 bases). V lost 3 bases to trimming and J lost 0 bases, with 10 bases between them. CDR1 and CDR2 from the germline V gene are DFQATT and SNEGSKA (reference sequence). The CDR3 contains 14 residues. The DNA for the CDR3 is TGCAGTGCTAGGCTTAGCGGCAGCACAGATACGCAGTATTTT. Protein sequence: CSARLSGSTDTQYF.

The V and J genes are TRBV5-1 and TRBJ1-1; tentative D call: TRBD1 (5 bases). V was cut by 7 bases and J by 0 bases, with 19 bases left in between. This CDR3 is built from 16 residues. Germline CDR1 and CDR2: SGHRS and YFSETQ. This CDR3 reads CASGTWGQDLNTEAFF. In nucleotides, the CDR3 is TGCGCCAGCGGCACCTGGGGCCAGGATTTGAACACTGAAGCTTTCTTT.

There are a few counts of this clonotype. The genes are TRBV2 and TRBJ2-3; 13 nucleotides align to TRBD2. CDR1 and CDR2 (germline): SNHLY, FYNNEI. V shed 7 bases and J 1 base; nucleotides not matched to a gene: 5. The CDR3 totals 16 residues. CDR3 in amino acids: CASIRTSGSGTDTQYF. The CDR3 coding sequence is TGTGCCAGCATCCGGACTAGCGGGAGTGGCACAGATACGCAGTATTTT.

The chain couples TRBV12-3 or TRBV12-4 to TRBJ2-1; 9 nucleotides agree with TRBD1. There are 14 residues in the CDR3. J lost 7 bases, V lost 1 base, and 2 bases had no gene match. The CDR3: CASSLVQGANEQFF. The CDR3 nucleotides are TGTGCCAGCAGTTTAGTACAGGGGGCGAATGAGCAGTTCTTC.

The chain couples TRBV6-2 or TRBV6-3 to TRBJ2-7; tentative D call: TRBD1 (6 bases). CDR3 length: 14 amino acids. Germline loops: CDR1 MNHEY, CDR2 SVGEGT. V was pared by 4 bases and J by 7 bases, with 17 bases between. The CDR3 DNA follows: TGTGCCAGCAGTTCATCGCGGCTTCAGGGGGAGCAGTACTTC. Translating it yields CASSSSRLQGEQYF.